The 32 T cell receptor beta chains reported below all come from one sample, sequenced in a study of Ad26.COV2.S vaccination and SARS-CoV-2 variants. The table came from immunoSEQ multiplex PCR; TCRdb's copy has only in-frame clones and leaves some out. The sample has 410,000 or so clones, 92% seen once. Treatment: 15 to 20 received Ad26.COV2.S at low or high dose, single or two shots; about 5 received placebo; per-sample allocation not given. Samples came from day 63 after the first vaccine or placebo injection. The specimen was peripheral blood, collected in a trial of Ad26.COV2.S vaccine versus placebo. The receptor source for this set is a person aged 18-60 years who received the Ad26.COV2.S COVID-19 vaccine or a placebo.

V gene TRBV18 combines with J gene TRBJ2-3; 8 bases fit TRBD1. Germline CDR1 reads KGHSH; CDR2 reads LQKENI. J gave up 4 bases and V 3 bases, and 9 bases lay outside the gene matches. This CDR3 has 16 residues. The CDR3 DNA is TGTGCCAGCTCACCCCCGGGACAGGCCTATTCAGATACGCAGTATTTT. Translating it yields CASSPPGQAYSDTQYF.

The chain is built from TRBV5-8 and TRBJ1-2; tentatively, D is TRBD1 (5 bases). The CDR3 spans 15 residues. Germline-derived CDR1 and CDR2 are SGHTS and YDEGEE. Trimming shortened V by 0 bases and J by 0 bases, and 9 bases separated the two germline ends. For the CDR3, the DNA is TGTGCCAGCAGCTTGGGGGGGACTTCTAACTATGGCTACACCTTC. Translated, it gives CASSLGGTSNYGYTF.

In regard to this clone: The same CDR3 also results from other DNA sequences found in this sample. The chain combines TRBV19 with TRBJ2-5, with 9 bases aligning to TRBD1. Trimming removed 5 bases from V and 4 bases from J; junction bases left unmatched: 2. CDR3 length: 13 residues. The germline gives CDR1 LNHDA, CDR2 SQIVND (reference sequence). CDR3 coding DNA: TGTGCCAGTAGTCTGACAGGGGGAGAGACCCAGTACTTC. It encodes CASSLTGGETQYF.

The rearrangement links TRBV28 to TRBJ2-1, with 7 bases matching TRBD2. V shed 6 bases, J shed 10 bases, and the junction held 15 bases outside the gene matches. There are 15 residues in the CDR3. Germline CDR1 MDHEN, CDR2 SYDVKM. The CDR3 region has the DNA TGTGCCAGCAGCCCCCAAGGGCGGGGGATATGGGAGCAGTTCTTC. This sequence encodes CASSPQGRGIWEQFF.

This clone was seen just once. The chain links TRBV11-2 to TRBJ2-7; 9 bases fit TRBD2. The CDR3 totals 18 residues. Germline loops: CDR1 SGHAT, CDR2 FQNNGV. The V gene end was trimmed by 2 bases and the J gene end by 3 bases; junction bases not matched to a gene: 14. The CDR3, as DNA: TGTGCCAGCAGCTTATTCGTCCAGGCGGGGGGGCGGTTCTACGAGCAGTACTTC. Translating it yields CASSLFVQAGGRFYEQYF.

The V and J genes are TRBV11-2 and TRBJ2-1; unclear D gene. The CDR3 is made up of 16 amino acids. V gave up 4 bases and J gave up 1 base, with 14 bases separating them. Germline V lookup: CDR1 SGHAT, CDR2 FQNNGV. The CDR3 protein is CASSSVRLGSYNEQFF. CDR3 DNA: TGTGCCAGCAGCTCCGTTAGGCTGGGATCCTACAATGAGCAGTTCTTC.

V is TRBV19 and J is TRBJ2-7, with 7 bases aligning to TRBD2. V lost 10 bases and J lost 3; bases outside the gene matches: 12. This CDR3 is 14 amino acids long. The germline gives CDR1 LNHDA, CDR2 SQIVND (reference sequence). The CDR3 reads CATRPGPGGYEQYF. The CDR3 DNA reads TGTGCCACCCGACCGGGACCGGGGGGCTACGAGCAGTACTTC. Together with reference TRBV19 and TRBJ2-7, the CDR3 gives the full variable domain: DGGITQSPKYLFRKEGQNVTLSCEQNLNHDAMYWYRQDPGQGLRLIYYSQIVNDFQKGDIAEGYSVSREKKESFPLTVTSAQKNPTAFYLCATRPGPGGYEQYFGPGTRLTVT.

CDR3 sequence (DNA): TGCGCCAGCAGCCTGACAGGATACTATGGCTACACCTTC. Translated: CASSLTGYYGYTF. V gene TRBV5-1 combines with J gene TRBJ1-2; perhaps TRBD1 as D (6 bases). Germline V lookup: CDR1 SGHRS, CDR2 YFSETQ. Deletions cut 4 bases from V and 3 bases from J, with 10 bases between. This CDR3 is built from 13 residues.

The chain uses TRBV29-1 and TRBJ2-1, with D unclear. Germline V lookup: CDR1 SQVTM, CDR2 ANQGSEA. The CDR3 runs to 11 residues. Trimming cost V 7 bases and J 5 bases, with 9 bases left between them. The CDR3 is CSATPHNEQFF. Here the CDR3 DNA reads TGCAGCGCAACCCCCCACAATGAGCAGTTCTTC.

The chain uses TRBV10-3 and TRBJ2-1; 8 nucleotides match TRBD2. The trim removed 0 bases at V and 0 bases at J, leaving 10 bases unmatched. The CDR3 totals 19 residues. Looked up from germline, CDR1 is ENHRY and CDR2 is SYGVKD. CDR3: CAISESGLAGPSSYNEQFF. As DNA, the CDR3 is TGTGCCATCAGTGAGTCGGGCCTAGCGGGCCCAAGCTCCTACAATGAGCAGTTCTTC.

The chain is built from TRBV7-9 and TRBJ1-5; D remains unclear. The germline CDR1 and CDR2 sequences are SEHNR and FQNEAQ (reference sequence). V was pared by 3 bases and J by 4 bases, with 10 bases between. CDR3 size: 14 residues. DNA of the CDR3: TGTGCCAGCAGCTTGGGTCAGGAAAATCAGCCCCAGCATTTT. Protein product: CASSLGQENQPQHF. The complete variable domain, with remaining parts taken from reference TRBV7-9 and TRBJ1-5, reads DTGVSQNPRHKITKRGQNVTFRCDPISEHNRLYWYRQTLGQGPEFLTYFQNEAQLEKSRLLSDRFSAERPKGSFSTLEIQRTEQGDSAMYLCASSLGQENQPQHFGDGTRLSIL.

The rearrangement joins TRBV7-8 to TRBJ1-5; D perhaps matches TRBD1 (6 bases). The CDR3 consists of 14 residues. V was shortened by 3 bases and J by 3 bases, with 9 bases between the two germline ends. CDR1 SGHVS and CDR2 FQNEAQ come from the germline V gene. This CDR3 reads CASSLSGVNQPQHF. The CDR3 coding sequence is TGTGCCAGCAGCTTGTCAGGGGTCAATCAGCCCCAGCATTTT.

The gene calls are TRBV19 and TRBJ2-1, with TRBD1 matching over 9 bases. Germline CDR1 is LNHDA and CDR2 is SQIVND (reference sequence). The CDR3 totals 13 residues. J lost 9 bases, V lost 5 bases, and 5 bases had no gene match. CDR3 loop: CASSFGTGREQFF. CDR3 DNA sequence: TGTGCCAGTAGTTTCGGGACAGGGCGTGAGCAGTTCTTC.

V and J are TRBV6-2 or TRBV6-3 and TRBJ1-2, with 8 bases that match TRBD1. Germline-derived CDR1 and CDR2 are MNHEY and SVGEGT. This CDR3 contains 14 residues. J lost 8 bases, V lost 1 base, and 6 bases had no gene match. In nucleotides, the CDR3 is TGTGCCAGCAGTTACTGGCAGGGGGCGTCCGGCTACACCTTC. Translated: CASSYWQGASGYTF.

This sequence joins TRBV7-2 and TRBJ2-5, with 9 bases fitting TRBD2. CDR1 is SGHTA and CDR2 is FQGNSA in the germline V gene. V dropped 4 bases and J dropped 4; count of bases not matched to a gene: 1. The CDR3 totals 13 residues. The CDR3 here is CASSWGLAETQYF. CDR3 DNA: TGTGCCAGCAGCTGGGGACTAGCAGAGACCCAGTACTTC.

The V and J genes are TRBV30 and TRBJ2-5; TRBD2 aligns across 9 bases. The CDR3 spans 14 residues. CDR1 is GTSNPN and CDR2 is SVGIG in the germline V gene (reference sequence). The CDR3 region is CAGASGGTQETQYF. The CDR3 DNA is TGTGCGGGGGCCAGCGGGGGGACCCAAGAGACCCAGTACTTC.

The rearrangement joins TRBV27 to TRBJ1-5, with 9 nucleotides matching TRBD1. Germline-derived CDR1 and CDR2 are MNHEY and SMNVEV (reference sequence). Trimming took 0 bases from V and 5 from J; bases not matched to a gene: 8. This CDR3 is 17 amino acids long. The CDR3 loop reads CASSLSGGQGLHQPQHF. The CDR3 DNA is TGTGCCAGCAGTTTATCCGGGGGACAGGGCTTACATCAGCCCCAGCATTTT.

The chain joins TRBV3-1 (or the pseudogene TRBV3-2) to TRBJ1-2; D is perhaps TRBD1 (5 bases). The ends were cut back, 0 bases at V and 2 bases at J, with 7 bases in the middle. Germline CDR1 LGHDT, CDR2 YNNKEL (reference sequence). The CDR3 length is 14 residues. CDR3 sequence reads: CASSQDGANYGYTF. In nucleotides, the CDR3 is TGTGCCAGCAGCCAAGATGGGGCCAACTATGGCTACACCTTC.

This clone came up once. The chain uses TRBV3-1 (or the pseudogene TRBV3-2) and TRBJ1-3; maybe TRBD1 (5 bases). The germline V gene has CDR1 LGHDT and CDR2 YNNKEL (reference sequence). Trimming took 0 bases from V and 3 from J, leaving 15 bases between them. This CDR3 is 17 amino acids long. The CDR3 DNA follows: TGTGCCAGCAGCCAAGATGGCCCCGCCAGGGTTGGAAACACCATATATTTT. This sequence encodes CASSQDGPARVGNTIYF.

This rearrangement joins TRBV12-3 or TRBV12-4 to TRBJ2-1; the D is unclear. Trimming stripped 5 bases from V and 4 bases from J, with 3 bases between. This CDR3 is 11 amino acids long. Written as DNA, the CDR3 is TGTGCCAGCAGTCAATACAATGAGCAGTTCTTC. Translating it yields CASSQYNEQFF.

The chain links TRBV9 to TRBJ2-3; 10 nucleotides line up with TRBD2. This CDR3 comprises 18 residues. The germline CDR1 and CDR2 sequences are SGDLS and YYNGEE. Trimming took 0 bases from V and 0 from J; bases not matched to a gene: 7. The CDR3 loop reads CASSVVGSGGPSTDTQYF. In DNA, the CDR3 is TGTGCCAGCAGCGTAGTCGGTAGCGGGGGGCCTAGCACAGATACGCAGTATTTT.

The V call is TRBV7-9, the J call TRBJ2-7, with TRBD2 identical over 9 bases. The germline gives CDR1 SEHNR, CDR2 FQNEAQ (reference sequence). Trimming took 6 bases from V and 6 from J; bases not matched to a gene: 18. CDR3 length: 17 amino acids. In DNA form, the CDR3 reads TGTGCCAGCAGACCCCACTACGGACTAGCGAACTCCCCCGAGCAGTACTTC. This encodes CASRPHYGLANSPEQYF.

The chain recombines TRBV6-2 or TRBV6-3 with TRBJ1-1, with D uncertain. This CDR3 region has 14 residues. V lost 4 bases and J lost 2, with 11 bases in between. The germline V gene has CDR1 MNHEY and CDR2 SVGEGT. The CDR3 is CASSSTQGNTEAFF. The CDR3 DNA follows: TGTGCCAGCAGTTCCACCCAAGGAAACACTGAAGCTTTCTTT.

The chain employs TRBV18 and TRBJ1-4; no definite D call. Germline assignment: CDR1 KGHSH and CDR2 LQKENI. V shed 3 bases and J shed 0 bases, with 14 bases lying between them. This CDR3 region has 17 residues. CDR3 protein: CASSPPTFRTTNEKLFF. The DNA for the CDR3 is TGTGCCAGCTCACCTCCCACCTTCCGCACAACTAATGAAAAACTGTTTTTT. Based on the CDR3 plus reference TRBV18 and TRBJ1-4, the full variable domain is NAGVMQNPRHLVRRRGQEARLRCSPMKGHSHVYWYRQLPEEGLKFMVYLQKENIIDESGMPKERFSAEFPKEGPSILRIQQVVRGDSAAYFCASSPPTFRTTNEKLFFGSGTQLSVL.

The chain links TRBV2 to TRBJ2-7, with D possibly matching TRBD1 (5 bases). Germline V lookup: CDR1 SNHLY, CDR2 FYNNEI. V shed 10 bases and J shed 0 bases, with 16 bases lying between them. This CDR3 has 14 amino acids. CDR3 nucleotide sequence: TGTGCCACCAGGAACCAGGGATCCTCCTACGAGCAGTACTTC. As protein: CATRNQGSSYEQYF.

The DNA for the CDR3 is TGTGCCAGTAGTCGGGACAGCGGATACTATGGCTACACCTTC. This translates into CASSRDSGYYGYTF. The chain combines TRBV19 with TRBJ1-2; 7 bases are a match to TRBD1. This CDR3 comprises 14 residues. J gave up 3 bases and V 5 bases, and 6 bases lay outside the gene matches. The germline gives CDR1 LNHDA, CDR2 SQIVND (reference sequence).

This clone turned up a few times. The chain carries TRBV6-7 and TRBJ1-5, with D possibly TRBD1 on 6 matching bases. TRBV6-7 is an open reading frame whose function is uncertain. Trimming removed 11 bases from V and 5 bases from J, with 16 bases in between. The CDR3 runs to 13 residues. Here the CDR3 reads CARTVGGHQPQHF. CDR3 sequence (DNA): TGTGCCCGGACAGTCGGAGGGCATCAGCCCCAGCATTTT.

V is TRBV15 and J is TRBJ2-1; TRBD2 is a possible D gene (7 bases). Germline loops: CDR1 LNHNV, CDR2 YYDKDF (reference sequence). The V end was cut by 0 bases, the J end by 8 bases, with 14 bases between. The CDR3 consists of 15 residues. The DNA for the CDR3 is TGTGCCACCAGCAGAGATAAAATGCGGGGGCATGAGCAGTTCTTC. Its translation is CATSRDKMRGHEQFF.

The chain combines TRBV9 with TRBJ1-2; D remains ambiguous. The CDR3 is 15 residues long. The germline gives CDR1 SGDLS, CDR2 YYNGEE. Trimming left V 0 bases short and J 10 bases short, with 19 bases between. The CDR3 region is CASSVDFRIQKDYTF. The CDR3 region has the DNA TGTGCCAGCAGCGTAGATTTCCGGATTCAAAAGGACTACACCTTC. The whole variable domain, filled in from reference TRBV9 and TRBJ1-2, reads DSGVTQTPKHLITATGQRVTLRCSPRSGDLSVYWYQQSLDQGLQFLIQYYNGEERAKGNILERFSAQQFPDLHSELNLSSLELGDSALYFCASSVDFRIQKDYTFGSGTRLTVV.

This clone was observed once. This chain uses TRBV3-1 (or the pseudogene TRBV3-2) with TRBJ2-1; a weak D match, TRBD1 (6 bases). Trimming removed 4 bases at V and 9 bases at J, with 16 bases between. Germline CDR1 and CDR2: LGHDT and YNNKEL (reference sequence). CDR3 length: 14 amino acids. The CDR3 loop reads CASSRTADRSEQFF. The DNA of the CDR3 is TGTGCCAGCAGCCGCACCGCAGACAGGAGTGAGCAGTTCTTC.

The gene calls are TRBV6-2 or TRBV6-3 and TRBJ1-1, with unresolved D. The CDR3 spans 14 residues. V gave up 2 bases and J gave up 2 bases, with 9 bases separating them. Germline V CDR1 and CDR2: MNHEY, SVGEGT. The CDR3 region has the DNA TGTGCCAGCAGTTACCTTCAGACCAACACTGAAGCTTTCTTT. It codes for CASSYLQTNTEAFF.

This rearrangement joins TRBV19 to TRBJ1-2; D is ambiguous. The CDR3 has 13 amino acids. The V end lost 5 bases, the J end lost 0 bases, and 7 bases lay between the germline ends. Germline CDR1 LNHDA, CDR2 SQIVND (reference sequence). The CDR3 bases are TGTGCCAGTAGTCACAGACCTAACTATGGCTACACCTTC. This sequence encodes CASSHRPNYGYTF.